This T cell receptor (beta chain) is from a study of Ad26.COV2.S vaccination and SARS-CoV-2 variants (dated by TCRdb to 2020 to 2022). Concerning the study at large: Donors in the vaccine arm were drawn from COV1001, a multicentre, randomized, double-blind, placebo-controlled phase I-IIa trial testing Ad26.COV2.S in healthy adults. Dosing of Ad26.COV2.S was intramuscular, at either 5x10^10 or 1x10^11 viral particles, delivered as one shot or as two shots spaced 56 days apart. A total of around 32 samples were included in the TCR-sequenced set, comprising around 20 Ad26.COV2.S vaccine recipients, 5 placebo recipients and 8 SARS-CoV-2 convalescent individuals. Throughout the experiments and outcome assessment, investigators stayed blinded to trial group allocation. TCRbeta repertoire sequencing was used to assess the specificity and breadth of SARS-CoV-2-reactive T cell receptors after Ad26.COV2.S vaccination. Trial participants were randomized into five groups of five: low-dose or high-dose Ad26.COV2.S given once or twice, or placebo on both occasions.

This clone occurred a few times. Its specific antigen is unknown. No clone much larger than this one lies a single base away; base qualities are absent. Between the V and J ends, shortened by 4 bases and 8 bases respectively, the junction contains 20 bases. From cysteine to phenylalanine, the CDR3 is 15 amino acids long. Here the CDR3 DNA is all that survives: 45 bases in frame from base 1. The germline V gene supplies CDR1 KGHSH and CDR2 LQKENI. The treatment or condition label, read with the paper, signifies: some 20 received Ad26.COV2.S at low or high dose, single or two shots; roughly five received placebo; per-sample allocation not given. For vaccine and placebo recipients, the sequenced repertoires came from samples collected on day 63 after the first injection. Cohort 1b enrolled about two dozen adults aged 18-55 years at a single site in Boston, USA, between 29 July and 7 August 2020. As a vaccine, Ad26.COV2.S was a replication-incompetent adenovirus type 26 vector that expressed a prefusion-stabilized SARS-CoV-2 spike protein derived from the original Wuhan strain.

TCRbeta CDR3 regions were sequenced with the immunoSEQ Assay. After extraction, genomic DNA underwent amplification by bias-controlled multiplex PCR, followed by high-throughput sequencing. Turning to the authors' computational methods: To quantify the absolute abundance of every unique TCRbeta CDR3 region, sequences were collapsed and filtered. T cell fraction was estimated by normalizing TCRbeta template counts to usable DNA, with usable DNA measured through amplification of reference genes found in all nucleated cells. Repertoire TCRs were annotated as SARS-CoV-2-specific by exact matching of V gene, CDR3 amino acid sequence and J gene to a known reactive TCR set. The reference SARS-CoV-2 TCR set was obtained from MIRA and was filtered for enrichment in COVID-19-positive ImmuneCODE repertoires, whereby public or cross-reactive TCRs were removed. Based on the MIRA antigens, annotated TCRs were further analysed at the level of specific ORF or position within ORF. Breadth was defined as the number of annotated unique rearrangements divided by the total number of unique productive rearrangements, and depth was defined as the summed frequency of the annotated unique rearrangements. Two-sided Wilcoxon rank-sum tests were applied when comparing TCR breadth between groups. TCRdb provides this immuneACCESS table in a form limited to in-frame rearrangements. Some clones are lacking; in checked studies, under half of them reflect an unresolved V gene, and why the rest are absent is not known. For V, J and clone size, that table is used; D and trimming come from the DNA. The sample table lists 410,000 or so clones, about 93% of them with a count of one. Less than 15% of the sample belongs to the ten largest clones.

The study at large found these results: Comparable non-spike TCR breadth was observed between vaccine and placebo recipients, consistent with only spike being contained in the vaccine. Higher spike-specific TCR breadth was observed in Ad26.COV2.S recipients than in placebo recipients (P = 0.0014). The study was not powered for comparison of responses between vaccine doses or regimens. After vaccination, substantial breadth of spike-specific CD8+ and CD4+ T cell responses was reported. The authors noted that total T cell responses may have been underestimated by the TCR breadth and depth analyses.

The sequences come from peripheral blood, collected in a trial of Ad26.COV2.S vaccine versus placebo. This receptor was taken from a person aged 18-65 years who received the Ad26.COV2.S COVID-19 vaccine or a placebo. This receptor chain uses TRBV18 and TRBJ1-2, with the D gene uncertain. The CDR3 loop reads CASSRNPFGDKGYTF. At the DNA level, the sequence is TGTGCCAGCTCACGAAACCCGTTCGGGGATAAGGGCTACACCTTC. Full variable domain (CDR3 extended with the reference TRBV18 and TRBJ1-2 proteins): NAGVMQNPRHLVRRRGQEARLRCSPMKGHSHVYWYRQLPEEGLKFMVYLQKENIIDESGMPKERFSAEFPKEGPSILRIQQVVRGDSAAYFCASSRNPFGDKGYTFGSGTRLTVV.